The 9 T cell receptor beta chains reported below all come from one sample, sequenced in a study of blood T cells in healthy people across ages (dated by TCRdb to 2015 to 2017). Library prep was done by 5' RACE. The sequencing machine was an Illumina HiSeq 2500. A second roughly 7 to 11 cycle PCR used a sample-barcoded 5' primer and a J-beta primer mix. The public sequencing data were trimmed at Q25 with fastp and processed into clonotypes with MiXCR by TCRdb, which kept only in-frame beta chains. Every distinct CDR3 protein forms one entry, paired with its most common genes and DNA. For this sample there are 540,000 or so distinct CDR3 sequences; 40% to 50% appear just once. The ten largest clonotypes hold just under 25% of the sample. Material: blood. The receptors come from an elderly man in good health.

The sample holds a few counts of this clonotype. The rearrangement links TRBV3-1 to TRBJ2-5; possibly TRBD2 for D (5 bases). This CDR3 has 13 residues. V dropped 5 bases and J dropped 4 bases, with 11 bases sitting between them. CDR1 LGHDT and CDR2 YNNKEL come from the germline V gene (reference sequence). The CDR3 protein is CASSNTRVETQYF. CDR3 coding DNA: TGTGCCAGCAGCAACACGAGGGTAGAGACCCAGTACTTC.

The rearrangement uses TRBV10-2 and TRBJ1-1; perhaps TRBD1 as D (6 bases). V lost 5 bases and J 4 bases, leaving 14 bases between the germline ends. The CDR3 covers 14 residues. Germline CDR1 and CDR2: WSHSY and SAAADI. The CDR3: CASSHRDVGTEAFF. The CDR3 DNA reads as TGCGCCAGCAGTCACAGGGACGTCGGCACTGAAGCTTTCTTT.

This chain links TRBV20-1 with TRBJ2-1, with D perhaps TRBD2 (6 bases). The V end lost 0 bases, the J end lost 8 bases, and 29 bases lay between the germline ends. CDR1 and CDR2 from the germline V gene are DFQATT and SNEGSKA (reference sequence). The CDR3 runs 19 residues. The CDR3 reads CSAREEVGTSSSLYDEQFF. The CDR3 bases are TGCAGTGCTAGAGAGGAGGTGGGAACTAGCAGTTCTCTTTACGATGAGCAGTTCTTC.

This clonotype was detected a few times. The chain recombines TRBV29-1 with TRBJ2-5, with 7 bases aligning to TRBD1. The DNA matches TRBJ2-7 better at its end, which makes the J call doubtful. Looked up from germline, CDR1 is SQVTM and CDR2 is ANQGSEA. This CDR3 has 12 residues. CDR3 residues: CSVVRDSPEQYF. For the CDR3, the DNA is TGCAGCGTTGTAAGGGACAGTCCCGAGCAGTACTTC.

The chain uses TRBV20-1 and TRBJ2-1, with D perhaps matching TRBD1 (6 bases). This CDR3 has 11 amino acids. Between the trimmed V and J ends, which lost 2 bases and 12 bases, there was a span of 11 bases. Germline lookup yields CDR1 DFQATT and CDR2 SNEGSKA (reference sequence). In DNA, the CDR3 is TGCAGTGCTAGACCTGGGGGCCCGCAGTTCTTC. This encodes CSARPGGPQFF.

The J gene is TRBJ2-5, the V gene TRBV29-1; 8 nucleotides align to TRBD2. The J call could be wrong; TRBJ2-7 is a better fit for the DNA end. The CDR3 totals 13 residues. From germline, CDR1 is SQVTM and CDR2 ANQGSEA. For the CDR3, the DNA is TGCAGCGCTGGGGGACTAGATCGAATCGAGCAGTACTTC. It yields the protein CSAGGLDRIEQYF.

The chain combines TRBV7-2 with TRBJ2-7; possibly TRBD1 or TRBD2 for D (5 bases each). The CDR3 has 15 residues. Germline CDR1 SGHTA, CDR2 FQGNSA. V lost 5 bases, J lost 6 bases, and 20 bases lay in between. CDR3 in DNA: TGTGCCAGCAGCCCCCCCGGGACGGTTGAAACCGAGCAGTACTTC. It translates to CASSPPGTVETEQYF.

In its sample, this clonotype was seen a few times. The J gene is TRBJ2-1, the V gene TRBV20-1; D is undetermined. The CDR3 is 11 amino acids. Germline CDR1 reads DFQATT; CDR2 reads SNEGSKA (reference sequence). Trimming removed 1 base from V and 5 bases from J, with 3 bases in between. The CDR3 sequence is CSARAHNEQFF. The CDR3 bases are TGCAGTGCTAGAGCCCACAATGAGCAGTTCTTC.

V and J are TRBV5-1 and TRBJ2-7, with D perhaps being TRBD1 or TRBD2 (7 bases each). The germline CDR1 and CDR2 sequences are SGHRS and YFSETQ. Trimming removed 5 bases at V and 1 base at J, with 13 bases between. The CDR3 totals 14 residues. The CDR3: CASSPGGQSYEQYF. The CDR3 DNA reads TGCGCCAGCAGTCCGGGGGGACAGTCCTACGAGCAGTACTTC.